This T cell receptor (beta chain) came from a study of beta chain features in type 1 diabetes. There are 12 residues in the CDR3. Looked up from germline, CDR1 is SGHDT and CDR2 is YYEEEE. Deletions cut 3 bases from V and 5 bases from J, with 9 bases between. The authors reverse transcribed all of the isolated RNA, so sequencing captured expressed TCRB transcripts. Sequencing used immunoSEQ multiplex PCR; TCRdb keeps in-frame clones, though not all of them. The sample holds hundreds of thousands of clones, more than 12% seen once. Whole-study findings and limits: Shortening of TCRB CDR3s, moderate but significant, appeared in all four CD4+ subsets of Type 1 diabetes patients.

Comment on this clone: Its target is not known.

The chain combines TRBV5-6 with TRBJ2-7, with D hard to call. The sample consisted of naive CD4+ T cells from blood. This clonotype was sampled from a man between 18 and 29 years old with type 1 diabetes. The CDR3 region has the DNA TGTGCCAGCAGCTCCCGGGCCCACGAGCAGTACTTC. This translates into CASSSRAHEQYF.